A single sample is the source of the 20 T cell receptor beta chains below, sequenced in a study of graft-versus-host responses after intestinal transplantation. Libraries were prepared by immunoSEQ multiplex PCR; TCRdb keeps only in-frame clonotypes and omits some of them. Seen here are about 25,000 clones, 82% observed once, and the top ten hold roughly 0.99%. Antigen specificity for these receptors is unknown. This specimen was unstimulated CD8+ T cells sorted from spleen or lymph node cells, taken before transplant. Source of these receptors: a human donor who was the organ donor for an intestinal transplant.

The chain recombines TRBV27 with TRBJ2-7; 11 positions match TRBD1. The CDR3 contains 17 residues. Trimming at V came to 6 bases and at J to 0 bases, leaving 10 bases not matched to a gene. CDR1 MNHEY and CDR2 SMNVEV come from the germline V gene (reference sequence). CDR3 protein: CASRKLAGTGGSYEQYF. In DNA form, the CDR3 reads TGTGCCAGCAGGAAATTAGCCGGGACAGGGGGCTCCTACGAGCAGTACTTC.

V gene TRBV27 combines with J gene TRBJ2-5, with 9 bases matching TRBD1. The end of the DNA is better explained by TRBJ2-7, so the J call may be wrong. CDR1 and CDR2 (germline): MNHEY, SMNVEV (reference sequence). The CDR3 extends over 14 amino acids. CDR3 region: CASSFGTGNYEQYF. CDR3 in DNA: TGTGCCAGCAGTTTCGGGACAGGGAACTACGAGCAGTACTTC.

The chain has TRBV6-1 and TRBJ2-2; D uncertain. V was cut by 3 bases and J by 1 base, with 3 bases left in between. This CDR3 has 13 residues. Per the germline V gene, CDR1 is MNHNS and CDR2 is SASEGT. CDR3 loop: CASSEGNTGELFF. CDR3 DNA: TGTGCCAGCAGTGAGGGGAACACCGGGGAGCTGTTTTTT.

This sequence joins TRBV27 and TRBJ1-2, with D perhaps matching TRBD1 (5 bases). Trimming stripped 3 bases from V and 1 base from J, with 15 bases between. Germline assignment: CDR1 MNHEY and CDR2 SMNVEV (reference sequence). The CDR3 is 16 residues long. CDR3 DNA sequence: TGTGCCAGCAGTTTGGTGGCTCCAGGGATTAACTATGGCTACACCTTC. The encoded protein is CASSLVAPGINYGYTF.

V is TRBV12-5 and J is TRBJ2-1; 8 positions agree with TRBD2. The length of the CDR3 is 16 residues. The germline gives CDR1 LGHNT, CDR2 FRNRAP. V dropped 1 base and J dropped 1; count of bases not matched to a gene: 3. The DNA for the CDR3 is TGTGCTAGTGGTTTGGGCAGCGGGGGATCCTACAATGAGCAGTTCTTC. Translating gives CASGLGSGGSYNEQFF.

The table lists this clone with a few counts. CDR3 sequence (DNA): TGCGCCAGCAGCTACGGGGGGGAGGGACGCACAGATACGCAGTATTTT. Translated: CASSYGGEGRTDTQYF. The rearrangement uses TRBV4-1 and TRBJ2-3; the match to TRBD2 covers 8 bases. Germline values: CDR1 MGHRA, CDR2 YSYEKL. CDR3 size: 16 residues. The V segment lost 5 bases and the J segment 1 base; nucleotides outside the gene matches: 8.

The rearrangement links TRBV6-1 to TRBJ2-5; TRBD1 matches 10 bases. V lost 10 bases, J lost 3 bases, and 8 bases stayed unmatched. This CDR3 comprises 14 residues. CDR1 is MNHNS, CDR2 SASEGT, per germline. In DNA, the CDR3 is TGTGCCACCCGTCAGACAGGGGGCAAAGAGACCCAGTACTTC. It yields the protein CATRQTGGKETQYF.

This clone was counted a single time. J is TRBJ2-5 and V is TRBV5-4, with TRBD1 matching over 8 bases. The J call may be mistaken, given a closer DNA end match to TRBJ2-7. Germline CDR1 and CDR2: SGHNT and YYREEE (reference sequence). The CDR3 totals 14 residues. The CDR3 is CASSHHRGTHEQYF. For the CDR3, the DNA is TGTGCCAGCAGCCATCACAGGGGGACCCACGAGCAGTACTTC.

V gene TRBV4-3 combines with J gene TRBJ2-4, with 12 bases aligning to TRBD2. The CDR3 has 17 residues. Per the germline V gene, CDR1 is LGHNA and CDR2 is YSLEER. Trimming at V came to 3 bases and at J to 7 bases, leaving 10 bases not matched to a gene. The CDR3: CASSQHTSGGPSNIQYF. The CDR3 DNA follows: TGCGCCAGCAGCCAGCATACTAGCGGGGGGCCGTCTAACATTCAGTACTTC.

The gene calls are TRBV7-9 and TRBJ1-2; D is possibly TRBD1 (6 bases). The CDR3 covers 14 residues. Germline V gene sequence: CDR1 SEHNR, CDR2 FQNEAQ (reference sequence). V was clipped by 5 bases and J by 4 bases, with 14 bases between them. DNA of the CDR3: TGTGCCAGCAGCCGCCCTTCAGGGGTCTATGGCTACACCTTC. Translation: CASSRPSGVYGYTF.

The chain joins TRBV6-5 to TRBJ1-5, with D possibly TRBD1 on 5 matching bases. The CDR3 covers 14 residues. Looked up from germline, CDR1 is MNHEY and CDR2 is SVGAGI. The ends were cut back, 4 bases at V and 4 bases at J, with 11 bases in the middle. DNA for the CDR3: TGTGCCAGCAGTTTCCAGGGTGGAAATCAGCCCCAGCATTTT. Amino acid sequence: CASSFQGGNQPQHF.

The V call is TRBV7-9, the J call TRBJ1-1, with D hard to call. V dropped 2 bases and J dropped 1 base, with 8 bases sitting between them. This CDR3 has 14 amino acids. The germline CDR1 and CDR2 sequences are SEHNR and FQNEAQ (reference sequence). The CDR3 nucleotides read TGTGCCAGCAGCTTATTGTGGTCGAACACTGAAGCTTTCTTT. This encodes CASSLLWSNTEAFF.

This clone was detected a few times. This CDR3 reads CASSEQGADEAFF. Written as DNA, the CDR3 is TGTGCCAGCAGTGAACAGGGGGCCGATGAAGCTTTCTTT. The chain is built from TRBV9 and TRBJ1-1; 9 bases match TRBD1. The CDR3 consists of 13 residues. V was clipped by 5 bases and J by 7 bases; unmatched bases: 6. The germline gives CDR1 SGDLS, CDR2 YYNGEE. The full variable domain, in which reference TRBV9 and TRBJ1-1 provide the parts outside the CDR3, is DSGVTQTPKHLITATGQRVTLRCSPRSGDLSVYWYQQSLDQGLQFLIQYYNGEERAKGNILERFSAQQFPDLHSELNLSSLELGDSALYFCASSEQGADEAFFGQGTRLTVV.

The rearrangement links TRBV6-1 to TRBJ1-1; weak D call: TRBD1 (6 bases). Germline V gene lookup returns CDR1 MNHNS and CDR2 SASEGT. Trimming removed 6 bases at V and 5 bases at J, with 19 bases between. CDR3 size: 15 residues. CDR3 DNA: TGTGCCAGCAGGGTCGCCGAGGGGGTGGGGACTGAAGCTTTCTTT. Residues: CASRVAEGVGTEAFF.

The CDR3 loop is CASSSPTSGSSYNEQFF. The CDR3 region has the DNA TGTGCCAGCAGCTCCCCGACTAGCGGGAGCTCCTACAATGAGCAGTTCTTC. J is TRBJ2-1 and V is TRBV7-9; the match to TRBD2 covers 12 bases. J gave up 0 bases and V 4 bases, and 4 bases lay outside the gene matches. Germline CDR1 and CDR2: SEHNR and FQNEAQ (reference sequence). The CDR3 sequence is 17 residues long.

There are a few counts of this clone. The genes are TRBV5-6 and TRBJ2-1; D gene uncertain. Germline V CDR1 and CDR2: SGHDT, YYEEEE. This CDR3 comprises 15 residues. Trimming cost V 0 bases and J 6 bases, with 13 bases left between them. The DNA of the CDR3 is TGTGCCAGCAGCTTGGTGGTAGACCCCCCCAATGAGCAGTTCTTC. Its translation: CASSLVVDPPNEQFF.

The rearrangement uses TRBV15 and TRBJ2-1; possible D gene TRBD2, 5 bases. Germline values: CDR1 LNHNV, CDR2 YYDKDF (reference sequence). The V gene lost 5 bases and the J gene lost 9 bases, with 23 bases spanning the gap. The CDR3 length is 16 residues. The CDR3 region is CATSPLVGVKRGEQFF. CDR3 bases: TGTGCCACCAGCCCCCTGGTCGGGGTAAAGAGAGGTGAGCAGTTCTTC.

The chain employs TRBV23-1 and TRBJ1-3; 7 nucleotides match TRBD1. TRBV23-1 is an open reading frame, and its role is uncertain. The V segment lost 2 bases and the J segment 0 bases; nucleotides outside the gene matches: 7. The CDR3 has 17 amino acids. The CDR3 DNA follows: TGCGCCAGCAGTCAAAGCTGCAGGGGGAGCTCTGGAAACACCATATATTTT. It is translated as CASSQSCRGSSGNTIYF.

The chain uses TRBV19 and TRBJ1-4; unclear D gene. The CDR3 length is 14 residues. V lost 6 bases, J lost 8 bases, and 16 bases lay in between. Germline lookup yields CDR1 LNHDA and CDR2 SQIVND (reference sequence). CDR3 protein: CASRDGSLEEKLFF. CDR3 coding DNA: TGTGCCAGTAGAGACGGGTCGTTGGAGGAAAAACTGTTTTTT.

The V gene is TRBV19, the J gene TRBJ2-1, with TRBD1 identical over 9 bases. The CDR3 runs to 18 residues. Germline loops: CDR1 LNHDA, CDR2 SQIVND (reference sequence). Trimming removed 5 bases from V and 0 bases from J; junction bases left unmatched: 11. The CDR3 DNA reads as TGTGCCAGTAGTGCCGGGACAGGGTTTTCTTTCTCCTACAATGAGCAGTTCTTC. It is translated as CASSAGTGFSFSYNEQFF.